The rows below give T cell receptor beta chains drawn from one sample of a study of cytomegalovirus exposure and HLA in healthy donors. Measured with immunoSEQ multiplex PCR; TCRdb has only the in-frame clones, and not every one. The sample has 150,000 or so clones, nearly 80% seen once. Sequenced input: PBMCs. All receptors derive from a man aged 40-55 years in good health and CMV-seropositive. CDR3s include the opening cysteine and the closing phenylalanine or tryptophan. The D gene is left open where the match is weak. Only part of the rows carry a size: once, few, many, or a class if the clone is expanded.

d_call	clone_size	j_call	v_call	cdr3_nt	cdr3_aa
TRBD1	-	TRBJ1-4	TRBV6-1	TGTGCCAGCAGTCAAGGGACAGGGATCACAACTAATGAAAAACTGTTTTTT	CASSQGTGITTNEKLFF
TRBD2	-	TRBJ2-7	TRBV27	TGTGCCAGCAGTTTAACGGGGGGGCTGGGCGAGCAGTACTTC	CASSLTGGLGEQYF
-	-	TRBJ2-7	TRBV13	TGTGCCAGCAGCAATGGACTCACCTACGAGCAGTACTTC	CASSNGLTYEQYF
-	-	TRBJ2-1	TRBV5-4	TGTGCCAGCAGCTTACGACAGGTTAATGAGCAGTTCTTC	CASSLRQVNEQFF
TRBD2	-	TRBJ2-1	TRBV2	TGTGCCAGCAGTGAAAGAGCGGGAGAGGCCTATGAGCAGTTCTTC	CASSERAGEAYEQFF
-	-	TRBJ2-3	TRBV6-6	TGTGCCAGCAGCCGCTCTTTAGCAGATACGCAGTATTTT	CASSRSLADTQYF
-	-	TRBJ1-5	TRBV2	TGTGCCAGCAGGAGAGGGTCGGAGGATCAGCCCCAGCATTTT	CASRRGSEDQPQHF
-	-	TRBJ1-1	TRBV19	TGTGCCAGCGGGGGGGTAAACACTGAAGCTTTCTTT	CASGGVNTEAFF
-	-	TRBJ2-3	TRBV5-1	TGCGCCAGCAGCTTTCAGGGGATTAGCACAGATACGCAGTATTTT	CASSFQGISTDTQYF
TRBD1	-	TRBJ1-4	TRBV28	TGTGCCAGCAGCCCGGGACAGCAAGAGGAAAAACTGTTTTTT	CASSPGQQEEKLFF
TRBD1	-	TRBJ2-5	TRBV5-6	TGTGCCAGCAGCGTTCCTACAGGGGTCCGAGAGACCCAGTACTTC	CASSVPTGVRETQYF
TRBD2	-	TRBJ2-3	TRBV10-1	TGCGCCAGCAGTGACACCCTAGCGGTACTAGGGCCAGATACGCAGTATTTT	CASSDTLAVLGPDTQYF
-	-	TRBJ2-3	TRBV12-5	TGTGCTAGTGGTTTGGTACCCCCCTACACAGATACGCAGTATTTT	CASGLVPPYTDTQYF
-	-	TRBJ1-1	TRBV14	TGTGCCAGCAGCCACTTGGGCCAGGGGAACACTGAAGCTTTCTTT	CASSHLGQGNTEAFF
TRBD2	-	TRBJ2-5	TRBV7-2	TGTGCCAGCAGCTCAAGGTTGTCTAGCGGTGGGGAGACCCAGTACTTC	CASSSRLSSGGETQYF
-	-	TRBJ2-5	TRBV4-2	TGTGCCAGCAGCCAAAATCCGGCTCCCGGGTGGGCCCAGTACTTC	CASSQNPAPGWAQYF
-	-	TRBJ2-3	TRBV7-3	TGTGCCAGCAGCTTATTCGGGGGATCCACAGATACGCAGTATTTT	CASSLFGGSTDTQYF
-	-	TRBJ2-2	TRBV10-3	TGTGCCATCAGTCCTTTACAGGGTAACACCGGGGAGCTGTTTTTT	CAISPLQGNTGELFF
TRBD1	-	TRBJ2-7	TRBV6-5	TGTGCCAGCAGTTACGGGACAGGCAACCCCTACGAGCAGTACTTC	CASSYGTGNPYEQYF
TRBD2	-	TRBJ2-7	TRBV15	TGTGCCACCAGCAGAGCGTTAGGGAGGGGATGGCTTGCAACGAACCACGAGCAGTACTTC	CATSRALGRGWLATNHEQYF
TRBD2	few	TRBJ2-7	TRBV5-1	TGCGCCAGCAGCTTGGCCGGACTAGCGGGAGGAATCTCCTACGAGCAGTACTTC	CASSLAGLAGGISYEQYF
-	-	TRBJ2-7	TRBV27	TGTGCCAGCAGTTTATTCCTCGGGAACTTCAACGAGCAGTACTTC	CASSLFLGNFNEQYF
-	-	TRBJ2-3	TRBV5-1	TGCGCCAGCAGCTTTTCGGGGTCAGATACGCAGTATTTT	CASSFSGSDTQYF
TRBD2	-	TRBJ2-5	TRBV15	TGTGCCACCAGCAGAGATCCGGGGGGGGCAGAGACCCAGTACTTC	CATSRDPGGAETQYF
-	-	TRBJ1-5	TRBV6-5	TGTGCCAGCACGCCTAAAGGACACCGTAATCAGCCCCAGCATTTT	CASTPKGHRNQPQHF
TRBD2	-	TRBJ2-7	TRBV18	TGTGCCAGCTCACCACCCACTAGCGGGGGGACCTACGAGCAGTACTTC	CASSPPTSGGTYEQYF
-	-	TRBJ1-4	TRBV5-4	TGTGCCAGCAGCCCCCGGGGGGGGGTTGAAAAACTGTTTTTT	CASSPRGGVEKLFF
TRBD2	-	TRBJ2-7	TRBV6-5	TGTGCCAGCAGTCTAGGGACTAGCGGTATCTACGAGCAGTACTTC	CASSLGTSGIYEQYF